The 6 T cell receptor beta chains reported below all come from one sample, sequenced in a study of CD4 and CD8 cells across lung adenocarcinoma regions. MiXCR, applied by TCRdb to the PCR reads, yields one record per CDR3 protein. The sample lists roughly 17,000 distinct CDR3 sequences, around 53% occurring once. Sequencing input: CD8+ T cells from the center of a lung tumor. The receptors come from a female donor with lung adenocarcinoma. The CD4 and CD8 labels of this study may be unreliable.

The chain combines TRBV6-5 with TRBJ2-3, with D perhaps matching TRBD1 (5 bases). V gave up 6 bases and J gave up 6 bases, with 13 bases separating them. This CDR3 is built from 13 residues. Germline V CDR1 and CDR2: MNHEY, SVGAGI. The CDR3 region is CASRYSGSDTQYF. The CDR3 coding sequence is TGTGCCAGCAGGTATTCAGGGTCCGATACGCAGTATTTT.

The chain employs TRBV4-1 and TRBJ2-5, with a possible D match to TRBD2 (7 bases). Trimming stripped 1 base from V and 0 bases from J, with 18 bases between. The CDR3 loop spans 18 amino acids. Germline CDR1 and CDR2: MGHRA and YSYEKL. This CDR3 is CASSQAGGGGRDQETQYF. The CDR3 nucleotides are TGCGCCAGCAGCCAAGCGGGGGGCGGGGGCCGTGACCAAGAGACCCAGTACTTC.

On this clonotype itself: One end of the junction varies from germline; a read error may be responsible. The rearrangement links TRBV6-1 to TRBJ2-5; 9 bases fit TRBD2. Germline lookup yields CDR1 MNHNS and CDR2 SASEGT. The CDR3 sequence is 14 residues long. The CDR3 is CAGSGGRDKDTQYF. CDR3 DNA sequence: TGTGCGGGCAGCGGGGGGCGTGACAAAGATACCCAGTATTTC.

In this sample, this clonotype turned up many times. This chain links TRBV6-1 with TRBJ1-6; a weak D match, TRBD1 (5 bases). CDR3 length: 13 amino acids. Trimming left V 11 bases short and J 5 bases short, with 13 bases between. Germline V gene data show CDR1 as MNHNS and CDR2 as SASEGT. CDR3 protein: CAGSGGNNSPLHF. The CDR3 nucleotides are TGTGCCGGTAGTGGGGGGAATAATTCACCCCTCCACTTT.

The chain has TRBV10-3 and TRBJ2-5, with D maybe TRBD2 (6 bases). The CDR3 is 15 amino acids. The V end was cut by 5 bases, the J end by 4 bases, with 17 bases between. Germline CDR1 reads ENHRY; CDR2 reads SYGVKD. This CDR3 reads CAISSPGRERETQYF. CDR3 sequence (DNA): TGTGCCATCAGTTCTCCGGGACGGGAGAGAGAGACCCAGTACTTC.

This clonotype was seen a single time. The V and J genes are TRBV10-1 and TRBJ2-1, with 8 bases fitting TRBD1. The assigned J gene may be wrong: the sequence end matches TRBJ2-7 better. The CDR3 covers 15 residues. Germline-derived CDR1 and CDR2 are WNHNN and SYGVQD (reference sequence). CDR3 sequence: CASSEGPGGSYEQYF. In DNA, the CDR3 is TGCGCCAGCAGTGAGGGTCCAGGGGGCAGCTACGAGCAGTACTTC.